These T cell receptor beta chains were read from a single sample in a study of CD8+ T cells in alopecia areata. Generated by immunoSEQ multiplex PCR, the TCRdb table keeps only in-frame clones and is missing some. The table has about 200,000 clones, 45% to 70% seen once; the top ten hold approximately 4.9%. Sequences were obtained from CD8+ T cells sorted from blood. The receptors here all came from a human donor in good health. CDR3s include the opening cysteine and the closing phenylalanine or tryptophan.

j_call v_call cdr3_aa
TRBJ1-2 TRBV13 CASSSRGTTFYGYTF
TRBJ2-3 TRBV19 CASSIGGGFTDTQYF
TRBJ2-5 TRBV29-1 CSVERAGGRQETQYF
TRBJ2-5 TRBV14 CASSQIRLAGETQYF
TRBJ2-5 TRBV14 CASSQGLEGMETQYF
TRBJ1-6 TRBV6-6 CASSSGKSPLHF
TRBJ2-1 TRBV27 CAKTSGGPGEQFF
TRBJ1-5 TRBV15 CATSSRTDGHGPQHF
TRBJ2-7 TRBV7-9 CASSLVAGQGTEQYF
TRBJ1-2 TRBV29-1 CSVESGQGHYGYTF
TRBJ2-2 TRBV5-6 CASGPSGELFF
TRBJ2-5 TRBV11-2 CASSPITGHQRETQYF
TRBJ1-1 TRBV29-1 CSVEATGPLDTEAFF